The sequence of this T cell receptor beta chain was determined in a study of blood T cell repertoires in COVID-19. Sequencing used immunoSEQ multiplex PCR; TCRdb keeps in-frame clones, though not all of them. The repertoire holds about 100,000 clones, with 70% to 80% as singletons. V lost 7 bases to trimming and J lost 0 bases, with 18 bases between them. Germline V gene sequence: CDR1 MNHEY, CDR2 SMNVEV (reference sequence). The CDR3 length is 16 residues. The rearrangement uses TRBV27 and TRBJ1-1, with D perhaps TRBD1 (6 bases). Material: peripheral blood. The receptor comes from a woman aged 65 to 85 with acute or convalescent COVID-19. CDR3 amino acids: CASTPPTGTMNTEAFF. The CDR3 DNA reads as TGTGCCAGCACCCCCCCTACAGGGACAATGAACACTGAAGCTTTCTTT.